The 8 T cell receptor beta chains given below trace back to one sample, sequenced in a study of T cell changes during pregnancy in multiple sclerosis. The data were produced by immunoSEQ multiplex PCR, yet TCRdb's version contains in-frame clones alone and is incomplete. The sample yields around 100,000 clones, about nine tenths seen once. The specimen comprised peripheral blood, sampled after pregnancy. The receptors were sampled from a female donor with multiple sclerosis, enrolled in a pregnancy study.

The chain links TRBV4-1 to TRBJ2-7; 8 bases agree with TRBD2. Trimming at V came to 3 bases and at J to 3 bases, leaving 10 bases not matched to a gene. Germline CDR1 and CDR2: MGHRA and YSYEKL. The CDR3 has 16 amino acids. DNA for the CDR3: TGCGCCAGCAGCCACCTCACTAGCGGACGACGCTACGAGCAGTACTTC. Translating it yields CASSHLTSGRRYEQYF.

The sample holds one count of this clone. J is TRBJ1-3 and V is TRBV5-6; D is possibly TRBD1 (5 bases). The V gene lost 6 bases and the J gene lost 2 bases, with 12 bases spanning the gap. The CDR3 covers 14 residues. From germline, CDR1 is SGHDT and CDR2 YYEEEE. The CDR3 here is CASIRRGAGNTIYF. Here the CDR3 DNA reads TGTGCCAGCATCCGACGGGGGGCTGGAAACACCATATATTTT.

This chain uses TRBV19 with TRBJ2-7; 11 bases line up with TRBD2. The junction had 5 bases not matched to a gene; V was cut back by 1 base and J by 0 bases. CDR3 length: 17 amino acids. Germline V CDR1 and CDR2: LNHDA, SQIVND (reference sequence). In DNA form, the CDR3 reads TGTGCCAGTAGTATAGCGTCCGGGACTAGCGGCTCCTACGAGCAGTACTTC. It yields the protein CASSIASGTSGSYEQYF.

The chain links TRBV7-3 to TRBJ2-1, with 16 bases aligning to TRBD2. Germline V gene sequence: CDR1 SGHTA, CDR2 FQGTGA. CDR3 length: 18 amino acids. V trimming: 1 base; J trimming: 6 bases; junction bases outside the gene matches: 6. The CDR3 loop reads CASSLSPGTSGRANEQFF. The CDR3, as DNA: TGTGCCAGCAGCTTAAGTCCCGGGACTAGCGGGAGGGCCAATGAGCAGTTCTTC.

The gene calls are TRBV9 and TRBJ1-2, with no clear D. Germline CDR1 SGDLS, CDR2 YYNGEE. V lost 4 bases, J lost 4 bases, and 11 bases lay in between. This CDR3 comprises 13 residues. Written as DNA, the CDR3 is TGTGCCAGCAGCCAAGACATACCCTATGGCTACACCTTC. Residues: CASSQDIPYGYTF.

The chain carries TRBV27 and TRBJ2-7, with 14 bases matching TRBD2. With V trimmed by 9 bases and J by 6 bases, 16 bases remained unmatched. The CDR3 consists of 17 residues. The germline V gene has CDR1 MNHEY and CDR2 SMNVEV (reference sequence). The CDR3 nucleotides read TGTGCCAGTCGCGGGACTAGCGGGAGAGTCCACATTGGCGAGCAGTACTTC. It translates to CASRGTSGRVHIGEQYF.

The chain couples TRBV5-1 to TRBJ2-2; perhaps TRBD1 as D (5 bases). From germline, CDR1 is SGHRS and CDR2 YFSETQ. CDR3 length equals 14 residues. With 0 bases removed from V and 5 bases from J, the gap between germline ends came to 8 bases. CDR3 amino acids: CASSLGQLTGELFF. CDR3 coding DNA: TGCGCCAGCAGCTTGGGACAGCTTACCGGGGAGCTGTTTTTT.

The chain recombines TRBV5-6 with TRBJ1-1; a weak D match, TRBD1 (5 bases). The germline CDR1 and CDR2 sequences are SGHDT and YYEEEE. V shed 5 bases and J shed 6 bases, with 17 bases lying between them. CDR3 length equals 14 residues. Here the CDR3 reads CASSQGRTSAEAFF. The CDR3 bases are TGTGCCAGCAGTCAGGGTAGGACTAGCGCTGAAGCTTTCTTT.